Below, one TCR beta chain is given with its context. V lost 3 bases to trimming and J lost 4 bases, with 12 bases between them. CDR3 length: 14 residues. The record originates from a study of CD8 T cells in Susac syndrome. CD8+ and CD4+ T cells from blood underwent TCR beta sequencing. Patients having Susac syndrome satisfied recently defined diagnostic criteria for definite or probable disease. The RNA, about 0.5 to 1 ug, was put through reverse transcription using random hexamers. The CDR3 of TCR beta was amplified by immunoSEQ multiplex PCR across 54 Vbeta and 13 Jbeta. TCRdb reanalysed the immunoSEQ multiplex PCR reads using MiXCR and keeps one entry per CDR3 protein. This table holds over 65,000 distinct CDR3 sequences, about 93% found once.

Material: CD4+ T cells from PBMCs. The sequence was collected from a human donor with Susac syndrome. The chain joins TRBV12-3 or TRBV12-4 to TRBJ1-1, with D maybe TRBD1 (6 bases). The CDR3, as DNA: TGTGCCAGCAGTTTCTCCCAGGGGTCCACTGAAGCTTTCTTT. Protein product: CASSFSQGSTEAFF.